The TCR beta chain under discussion was sequenced for a study of patients and donors after allogeneic stem cell transplantation. TCRdb reanalysed the RT-PCR reads using MiXCR and keeps one entry per CDR3 protein. The table shows about a million distinct CDR3 sequences, with under 20% occurring only once. This clonotype was seen a few times. The CDR3 consists of 15 residues. Germline lookup yields CDR1 SGHTA and CDR2 FQGNSA. V was shortened by 2 bases and J by 4 bases, with 13 bases between the two germline ends. The clonotype comes from a human donor who was either an allogeneic HSCT recipient or a stem cell or donor lymphocyte infusion donor (not recorded which). It is not recorded whose cells these are; they may come from a transplant donor. The material sequenced was blood, either unsorted or a sorted T cell fraction (not recorded which). This chain links TRBV7-2 with TRBJ2-3, with no clear D. CDR3 nucleotides: TGTGCCAGCAGCTTACGAGCCGTTACCCCAGATACGCAGTATTTT. This codes for CASSLRAVTPDTQYF.